This is a list of T cell receptor beta chains from one sample in a study of cytomegalovirus exposure and HLA in healthy donors. Measured with immunoSEQ multiplex PCR; TCRdb has only the in-frame clones, and not every one. Counted here are around 150,000 clones, approximately 60% occurring once; the ten biggest clones make up approximately 1.6%. Sample: PBMCs. The receptors here all came from a human donor in good health. The CDR3 runs from the conserved cysteine through the conserved F or W. A D gene is named only where the DNA matches it firmly. Clone size, where shown, is once, few, many, or a class for clones that have expanded.

j_call: TRBJ1-2; d_call: TRBD1; clone_size: few; v_call: TRBV18; cdr3_nt: TGTGCCAGCTCACCAGAGACAGGGGGGGCTAACTATGGCTACACCTTC; cdr3_aa: CASSPETGGANYGYTF
j_call: TRBJ2-7; d_call: TRBD2; clone_size: few; v_call: TRBV7-9; cdr3_nt: TGTGCCAGCAGCTCAGGACTAGCGGGCCCCGGCGAGCAGTACTTC; cdr3_aa: CASSSGLAGPGEQYF
j_call: TRBJ1-4; d_call: -; clone_size: -; v_call: TRBV6-6; cdr3_nt: TGTGCCAGCAGAGGGGCGACGTCAACTAATGAAAAACTGTTTTTT; cdr3_aa: CASRGATSTNEKLFF
j_call: TRBJ2-3; d_call: TRBD2; clone_size: -; v_call: TRBV7-3; cdr3_nt: TGTGCCAGCAGCTCTGGACTAGCCACAGATACGCAGTATTTT; cdr3_aa: CASSSGLATDTQYF
j_call: TRBJ2-1; d_call: TRBD2; clone_size: -; v_call: TRBV10-3; cdr3_nt: TGTGCCATCAGTGATGCGTCGGGACTAGCGGGAGGGAGGTCCTACAATGAGCAGTTCTTC; cdr3_aa: CAISDASGLAGGRSYNEQFF
j_call: TRBJ2-1; d_call: TRBD2; clone_size: -; v_call: TRBV7-2; cdr3_nt: TGTGCCAGCCAACGCTCCGGGACTAGCGGGAGGGCCAAGAGGAATGAGCAGTTCTTC; cdr3_aa: CASQRSGTSGRAKRNEQFF
j_call: TRBJ2-7; d_call: TRBD1; clone_size: -; v_call: TRBV15; cdr3_nt: TGTGCCACCAGCAGAGAACCGGGACAGGGGCCGGACGAGCAGTACTTC; cdr3_aa: CATSREPGQGPDEQYF
j_call: TRBJ1-2; d_call: -; clone_size: -; v_call: TRBV27; cdr3_nt: TGTGCCAGCAGTCTAGCGGTCAGGGGAAACTATGGCTACACCTTC; cdr3_aa: CASSLAVRGNYGYTF
j_call: TRBJ2-3; d_call: TRBD2; clone_size: -; v_call: TRBV4-2; cdr3_nt: TGTGCCAGCAGCCAAGATCCGCTAGCGGGAGTTGGAGATACGCAGTATTTT; cdr3_aa: CASSQDPLAGVGDTQYF
j_call: TRBJ1-5; d_call: TRBD1; clone_size: -; v_call: TRBV15; cdr3_nt: TGTGCCACCAGCAGAGATGGACAGGGAGGTCCCCAGCATTTT; cdr3_aa: CATSRDGQGGPQHF
j_call: TRBJ2-1; d_call: -; clone_size: -; v_call: TRBV7-2; cdr3_nt: TGTGCCAGCAGTTCTACGCCAGGGGCCCAGAATGAGCAGTTCTTC; cdr3_aa: CASSSTPGAQNEQFF
j_call: TRBJ2-1; d_call: TRBD2; clone_size: few; v_call: TRBV19; cdr3_nt: TGTGCCAGTAGTATTCCGTCCATGGGAGCGGGGTCCTACAATGAGCAGTTCTTC; cdr3_aa: CASSIPSMGAGSYNEQFF
j_call: TRBJ2-7; d_call: TRBD2; clone_size: -; v_call: TRBV7-6; cdr3_nt: TGTGCCACAAGGGCGGGGGAGTACGAGCAGTACTTC; cdr3_aa: CATRAGEYEQYF
j_call: TRBJ2-7; d_call: -; clone_size: -; v_call: TRBV5-1; cdr3_nt: TGCGCCAGCAGCTTGTCCCAGGGGGGTTACGAGCAGTACTTC; cdr3_aa: CASSLSQGGYEQYF
j_call: TRBJ1-4; d_call: -; clone_size: -; v_call: TRBV7-2; cdr3_nt: TGTGCCAGCACCCCCGGAAGGGGGGGTTTTGAAAAACTGTTTTTT; cdr3_aa: CASTPGRGGFEKLFF
j_call: TRBJ2-5; d_call: TRBD2; clone_size: -; v_call: TRBV9; cdr3_nt: TGTGCCAGCAGCGTAGGACTAGCGGGATCGGGACAGACCCAGTACTTC; cdr3_aa: CASSVGLAGSGQTQYF
j_call: TRBJ1-2; d_call: TRBD1; clone_size: -; v_call: TRBV7-2; cdr3_nt: TGTGCCAGCAGGATGGGACAGAACTATGGCTACACCTTC; cdr3_aa: CASRMGQNYGYTF
j_call: TRBJ2-2; d_call: -; clone_size: -; v_call: TRBV11-2; cdr3_nt: TGTGCCAGCAGCAAACCAGGCACCGGGGAGCTGTTTTTT; cdr3_aa: CASSKPGTGELFF
j_call: TRBJ2-7; d_call: -; clone_size: few; v_call: TRBV18; cdr3_nt: TGTGCCAGCTCACCAGGCAGGTGGGCCTACGAGCAGTACTTC; cdr3_aa: CASSPGRWAYEQYF
j_call: TRBJ2-7; d_call: TRBD2; clone_size: -; v_call: TRBV10-1; cdr3_nt: TGCGCCACCTTGGGCGGGGGGGGCTCCCTCCTTGAGCAGTACTTC; cdr3_aa: CATLGGGGSLLEQYF
j_call: TRBJ1-1; d_call: -; clone_size: -; v_call: TRBV6-5; cdr3_nt: TGTGCCAGCAGAAGAGGACAGCCGCCCAAAGCTTTCTTT; cdr3_aa: CASRRGQPPKAFF
j_call: TRBJ2-3; d_call: TRBD2; clone_size: once; v_call: TRBV18; cdr3_nt: TGTGCCAGCTCACCACCCGGGACTAGCGGGATGCGGTACACAGATACGCAGTATTTT; cdr3_aa: CASSPPGTSGMRYTDTQYF
j_call: TRBJ2-2; d_call: TRBD2; clone_size: few; v_call: TRBV19; cdr3_nt: TGTGCCAGTAGTCCCGCGGCGGGGGGCGGGGAGCTGTTTTTT; cdr3_aa: CASSPAAGGGELFF
j_call: TRBJ2-5; d_call: TRBD2; clone_size: -; v_call: TRBV6-5; cdr3_nt: TGTGCCAGCAAATCAGCGGGAGTAGAGACCCAGTACTTC; cdr3_aa: CASKSAGVETQYF
j_call: TRBJ2-7; d_call: TRBD2; clone_size: -; v_call: TRBV27; cdr3_nt: TGTGCCAGCAGGGACACCGGGACTAGGGCCTACGAGCAGTACTTC; cdr3_aa: CASRDTGTRAYEQYF
j_call: TRBJ1-4; d_call: -; clone_size: -; v_call: TRBV11-2; cdr3_nt: TGTGCCAGCAGCCCAACGGTGGAAAAACTGTTTTTT; cdr3_aa: CASSPTVEKLFF
j_call: TRBJ2-5; d_call: -; clone_size: few; v_call: TRBV5-1; cdr3_nt: TGCGCCAGCAGCTCCCGGGACACCCAAGAGACCCAGTACTTC; cdr3_aa: CASSSRDTQETQYF
j_call: TRBJ2-6; d_call: TRBD1; clone_size: -; v_call: TRBV18; cdr3_nt: TGTGCCAGCTCACGACAGGGCGGTGGGGCCAACGTCCTGACTTTC; cdr3_aa: CASSRQGGGANVLTF
j_call: TRBJ2-1; d_call: -; clone_size: -; v_call: TRBV7-2; cdr3_nt: TGTGCCAGCAGCTTGGGCAGGGCGAACAATGAGCAGTTCTTC; cdr3_aa: CASSLGRANNEQFF
j_call: TRBJ2-3; d_call: TRBD2; clone_size: -; v_call: TRBV4-1; cdr3_nt: TGCGCCAGCAGCCGCGGACTAGCGGGACCAGATACGCAGTATTTT; cdr3_aa: CASSRGLAGPDTQYF
j_call: TRBJ2-3; d_call: -; clone_size: few; v_call: TRBV7-9; cdr3_nt: TGTGCCAGCAGCTTCGGGGTAGATACGCAGTATTTT; cdr3_aa: CASSFGVDTQYF
j_call: TRBJ2-7; d_call: TRBD1; clone_size: few; v_call: TRBV11-3; cdr3_nt: TGTGCCAGCAGCTTACCCGGGACAGGGCTCCGATACGAGCAGTACTTC; cdr3_aa: CASSLPGTGLRYEQYF
j_call: TRBJ2-2; d_call: -; clone_size: few; v_call: TRBV15; cdr3_nt: TGTGCCACCAGCAGAGAGGCAGGGGCCCTTGGGGGGGAGCTGTTTTTT; cdr3_aa: CATSREAGALGGELFF
j_call: TRBJ2-7; d_call: -; clone_size: -; v_call: TRBV11-2; cdr3_nt: TGTGCCAGCAGCTTAGGCCGGGGTAACTACGAGCAGTACTTC; cdr3_aa: CASSLGRGNYEQYF
j_call: TRBJ1-3; d_call: -; clone_size: -; v_call: TRBV11-2; cdr3_nt: TGTGCCAGCAGCTTCTGGACAGAGGGGGACACCATATATTTT; cdr3_aa: CASSFWTEGDTIYF
j_call: TRBJ1-2; d_call: TRBD1; clone_size: -; v_call: TRBV4-1; cdr3_nt: TGCGCCAGCAGACCGACAGGGGGCTATGGCTACACCTTC; cdr3_aa: CASRPTGGYGYTF
j_call: TRBJ2-6; d_call: -; clone_size: -; v_call: TRBV6-1; cdr3_nt: TGTGCCAGCAGGGTGACAGGAGCTGGGGCCAACGTCCTGACTTTC; cdr3_aa: CASRVTGAGANVLTF
j_call: TRBJ2-2; d_call: TRBD1; clone_size: -; v_call: TRBV9; cdr3_nt: TGTGCCAGCAGCCTACGACAGGGCGGCACCGGGGAGCTGTTTTTT; cdr3_aa: CASSLRQGGTGELFF
j_call: TRBJ2-1; d_call: TRBD2; clone_size: few; v_call: TRBV29-1; cdr3_nt: TGCAGCGTTGAGGGAGGGAATGAGCAGTTCTTC; cdr3_aa: CSVEGGNEQFF
j_call: TRBJ2-7; d_call: -; clone_size: -; v_call: TRBV28; cdr3_nt: TGTGCCAGCAGTTTACTCCAGGCCCTAAGCTCCTACGAGCAGTACTTC; cdr3_aa: CASSLLQALSSYEQYF
j_call: TRBJ2-1; d_call: TRBD2; clone_size: few; v_call: TRBV28; cdr3_nt: TGTGCCAGCAGTCTCTATGGACTAGCGGGAAACAATGAGCAGTTCTTC; cdr3_aa: CASSLYGLAGNNEQFF
j_call: TRBJ2-7; d_call: -; clone_size: few; v_call: TRBV7-6; cdr3_nt: TGTGCCAGCAGCTTAGCATTAGGGGACACCTACGAGCAGTACTTC; cdr3_aa: CASSLALGDTYEQYF
j_call: TRBJ2-3; d_call: TRBD2; clone_size: -; v_call: TRBV29-1; cdr3_nt: TGCAGCGTTGAGCGGGAGTCTGCGTACACAGATACGCAGTATTTT; cdr3_aa: CSVERESAYTDTQYF
j_call: TRBJ2-7; d_call: TRBD2; clone_size: -; v_call: TRBV29-1; cdr3_nt: TGCAGCGTTGAAGGCGGGAGGGCGGGTGAGCAGTACTTC; cdr3_aa: CSVEGGRAGEQYF
j_call: TRBJ2-1; d_call: TRBD2; clone_size: few; v_call: TRBV7-6; cdr3_nt: TGTGCCAGCTCCGGAGCGGGGGGCTACAATGAGCAGTTCTTC; cdr3_aa: CASSGAGGYNEQFF
j_call: TRBJ2-5; d_call: -; clone_size: few; v_call: TRBV5-1; cdr3_nt: TGCGCCAGCAGCTTGGCACAGTCCCAAGAGACCCAGTACTTC; cdr3_aa: CASSLAQSQETQYF
j_call: TRBJ1-5; d_call: TRBD1; clone_size: -; v_call: TRBV6-5; cdr3_nt: TGTGCCAGCAGCCCCGACAGGGGTGGGCAGCCCCAGCATTTT; cdr3_aa: CASSPDRGGQPQHF